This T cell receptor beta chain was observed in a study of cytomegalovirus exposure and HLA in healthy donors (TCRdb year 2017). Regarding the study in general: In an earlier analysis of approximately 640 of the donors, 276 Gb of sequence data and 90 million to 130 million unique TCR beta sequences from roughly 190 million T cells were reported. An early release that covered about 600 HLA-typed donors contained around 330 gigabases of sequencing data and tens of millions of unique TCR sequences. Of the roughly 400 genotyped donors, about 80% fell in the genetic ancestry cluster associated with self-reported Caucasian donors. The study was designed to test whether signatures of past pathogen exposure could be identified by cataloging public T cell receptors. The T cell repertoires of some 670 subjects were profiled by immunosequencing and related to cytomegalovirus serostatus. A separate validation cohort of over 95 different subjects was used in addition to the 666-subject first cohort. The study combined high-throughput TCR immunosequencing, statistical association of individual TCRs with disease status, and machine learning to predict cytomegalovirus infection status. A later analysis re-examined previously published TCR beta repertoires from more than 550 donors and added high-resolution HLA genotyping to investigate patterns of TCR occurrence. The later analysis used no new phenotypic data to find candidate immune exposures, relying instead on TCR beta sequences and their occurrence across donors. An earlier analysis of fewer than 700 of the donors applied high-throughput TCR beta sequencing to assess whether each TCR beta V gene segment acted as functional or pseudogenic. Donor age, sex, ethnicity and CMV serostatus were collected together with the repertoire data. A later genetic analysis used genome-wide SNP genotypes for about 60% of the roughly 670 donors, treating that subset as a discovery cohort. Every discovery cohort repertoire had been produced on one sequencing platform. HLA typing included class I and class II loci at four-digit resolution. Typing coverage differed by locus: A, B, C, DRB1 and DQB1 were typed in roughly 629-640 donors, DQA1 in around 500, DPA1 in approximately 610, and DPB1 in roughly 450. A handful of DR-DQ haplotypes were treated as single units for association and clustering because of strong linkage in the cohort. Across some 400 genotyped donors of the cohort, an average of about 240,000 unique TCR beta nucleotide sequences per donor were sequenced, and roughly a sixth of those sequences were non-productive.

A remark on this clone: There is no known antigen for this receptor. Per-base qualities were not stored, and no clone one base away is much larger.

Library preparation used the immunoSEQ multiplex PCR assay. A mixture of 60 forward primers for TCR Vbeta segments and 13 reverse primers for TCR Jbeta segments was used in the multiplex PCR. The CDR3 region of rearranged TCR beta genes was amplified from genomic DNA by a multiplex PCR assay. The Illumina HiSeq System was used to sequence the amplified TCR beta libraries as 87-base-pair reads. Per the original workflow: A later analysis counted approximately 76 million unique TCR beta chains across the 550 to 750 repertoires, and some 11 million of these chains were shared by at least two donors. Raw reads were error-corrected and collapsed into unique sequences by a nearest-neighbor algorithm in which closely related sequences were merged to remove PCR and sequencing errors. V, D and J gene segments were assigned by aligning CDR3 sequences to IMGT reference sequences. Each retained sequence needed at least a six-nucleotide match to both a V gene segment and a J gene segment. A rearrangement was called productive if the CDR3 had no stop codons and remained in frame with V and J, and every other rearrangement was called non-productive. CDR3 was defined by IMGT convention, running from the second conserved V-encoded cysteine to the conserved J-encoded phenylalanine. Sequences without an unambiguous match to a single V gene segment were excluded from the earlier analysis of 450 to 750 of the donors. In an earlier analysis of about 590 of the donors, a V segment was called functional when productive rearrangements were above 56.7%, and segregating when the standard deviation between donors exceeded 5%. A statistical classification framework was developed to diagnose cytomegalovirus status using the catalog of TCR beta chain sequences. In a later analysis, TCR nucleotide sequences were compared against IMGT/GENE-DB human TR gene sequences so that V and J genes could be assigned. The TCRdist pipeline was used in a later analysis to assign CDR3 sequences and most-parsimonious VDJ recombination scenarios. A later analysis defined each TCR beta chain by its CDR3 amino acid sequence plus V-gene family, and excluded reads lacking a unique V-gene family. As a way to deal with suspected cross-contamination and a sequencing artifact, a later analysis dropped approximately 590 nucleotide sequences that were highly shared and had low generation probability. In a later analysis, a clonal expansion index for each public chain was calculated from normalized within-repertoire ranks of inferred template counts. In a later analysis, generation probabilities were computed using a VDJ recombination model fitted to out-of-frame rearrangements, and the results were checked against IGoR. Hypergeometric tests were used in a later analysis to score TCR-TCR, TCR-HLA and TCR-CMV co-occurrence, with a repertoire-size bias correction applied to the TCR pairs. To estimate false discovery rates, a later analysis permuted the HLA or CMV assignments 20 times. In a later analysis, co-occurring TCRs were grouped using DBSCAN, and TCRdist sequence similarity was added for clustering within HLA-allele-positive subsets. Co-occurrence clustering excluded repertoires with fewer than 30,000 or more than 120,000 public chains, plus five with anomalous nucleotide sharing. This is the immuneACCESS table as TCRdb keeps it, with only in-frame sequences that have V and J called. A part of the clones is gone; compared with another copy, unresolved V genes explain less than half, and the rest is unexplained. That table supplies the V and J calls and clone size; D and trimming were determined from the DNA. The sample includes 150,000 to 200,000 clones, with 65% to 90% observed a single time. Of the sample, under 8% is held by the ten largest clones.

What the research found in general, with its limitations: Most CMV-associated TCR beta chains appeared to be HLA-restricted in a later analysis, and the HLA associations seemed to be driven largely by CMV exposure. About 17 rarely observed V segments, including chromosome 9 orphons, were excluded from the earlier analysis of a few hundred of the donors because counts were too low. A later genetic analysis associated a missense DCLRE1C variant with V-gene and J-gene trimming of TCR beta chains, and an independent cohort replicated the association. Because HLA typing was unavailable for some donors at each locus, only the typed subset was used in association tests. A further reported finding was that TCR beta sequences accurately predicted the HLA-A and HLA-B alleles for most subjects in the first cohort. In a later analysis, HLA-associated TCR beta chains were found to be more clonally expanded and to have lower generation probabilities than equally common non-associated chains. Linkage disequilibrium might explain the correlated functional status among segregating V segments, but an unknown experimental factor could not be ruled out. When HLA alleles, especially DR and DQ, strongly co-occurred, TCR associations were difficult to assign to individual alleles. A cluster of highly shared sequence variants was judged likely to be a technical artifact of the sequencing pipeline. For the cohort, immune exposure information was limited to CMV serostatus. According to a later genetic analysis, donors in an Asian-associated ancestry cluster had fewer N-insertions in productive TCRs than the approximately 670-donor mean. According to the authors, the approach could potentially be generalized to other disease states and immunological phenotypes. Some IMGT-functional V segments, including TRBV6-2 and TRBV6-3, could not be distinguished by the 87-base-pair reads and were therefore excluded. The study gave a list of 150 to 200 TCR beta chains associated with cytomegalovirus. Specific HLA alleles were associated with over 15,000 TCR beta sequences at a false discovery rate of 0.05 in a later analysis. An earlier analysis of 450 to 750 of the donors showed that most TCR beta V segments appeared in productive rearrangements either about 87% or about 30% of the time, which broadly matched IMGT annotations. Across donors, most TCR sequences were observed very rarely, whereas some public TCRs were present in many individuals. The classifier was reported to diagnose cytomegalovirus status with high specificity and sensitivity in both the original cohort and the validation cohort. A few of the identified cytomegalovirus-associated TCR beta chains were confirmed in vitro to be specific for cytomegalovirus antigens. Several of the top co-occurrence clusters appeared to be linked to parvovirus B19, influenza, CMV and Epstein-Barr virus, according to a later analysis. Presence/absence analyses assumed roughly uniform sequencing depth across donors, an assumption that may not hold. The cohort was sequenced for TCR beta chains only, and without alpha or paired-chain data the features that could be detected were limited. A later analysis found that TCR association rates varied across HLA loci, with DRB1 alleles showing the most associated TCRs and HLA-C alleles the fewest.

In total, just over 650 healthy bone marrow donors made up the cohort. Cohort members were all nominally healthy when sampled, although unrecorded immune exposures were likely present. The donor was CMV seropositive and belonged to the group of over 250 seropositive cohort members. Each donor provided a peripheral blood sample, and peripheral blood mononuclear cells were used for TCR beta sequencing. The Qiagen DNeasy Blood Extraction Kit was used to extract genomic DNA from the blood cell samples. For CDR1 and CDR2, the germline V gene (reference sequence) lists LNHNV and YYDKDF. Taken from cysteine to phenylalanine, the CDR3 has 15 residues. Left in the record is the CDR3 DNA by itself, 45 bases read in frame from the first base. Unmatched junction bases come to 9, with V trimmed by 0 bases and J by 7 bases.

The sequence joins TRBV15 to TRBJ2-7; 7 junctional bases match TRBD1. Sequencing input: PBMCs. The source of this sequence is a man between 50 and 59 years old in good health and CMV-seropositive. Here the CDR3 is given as CATSRDRQGGWEQYF. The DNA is TGTGCCACCAGCAGAGATCGACAGGGCGGCTGGGAGCAGTACTTC.